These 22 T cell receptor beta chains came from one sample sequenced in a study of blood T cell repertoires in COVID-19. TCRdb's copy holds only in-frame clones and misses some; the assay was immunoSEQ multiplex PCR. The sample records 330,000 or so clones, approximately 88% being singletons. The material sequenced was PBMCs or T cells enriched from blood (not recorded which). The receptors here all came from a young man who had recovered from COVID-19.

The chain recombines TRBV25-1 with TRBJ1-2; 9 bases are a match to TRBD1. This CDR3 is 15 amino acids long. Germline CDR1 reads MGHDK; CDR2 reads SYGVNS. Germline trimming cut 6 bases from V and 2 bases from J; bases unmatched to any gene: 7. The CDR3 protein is CASRPPGQGNYGYTF. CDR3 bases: TGTGCCAGCAGACCCCCGGGACAGGGCAACTATGGCTACACCTTC.

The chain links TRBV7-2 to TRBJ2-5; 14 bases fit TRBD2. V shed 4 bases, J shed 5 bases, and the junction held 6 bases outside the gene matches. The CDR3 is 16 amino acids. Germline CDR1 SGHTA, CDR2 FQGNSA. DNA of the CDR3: TGTGCCAGCAGCTGGCCGGGACTAGCGGGGGAGGAGACCCAGTACTTC. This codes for CASSWPGLAGEETQYF. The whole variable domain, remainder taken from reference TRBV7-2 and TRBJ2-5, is GAGVSQSPSNKVTEKGKDVELRCDPISGHTALYWYRQSLGQGLEFLIYFQGNSAPDKSGLPSDRFSAERTGGSVSTLTIQRTQQEDSAVYLCASSWPGLAGEETQYFGPGTRLLVL.

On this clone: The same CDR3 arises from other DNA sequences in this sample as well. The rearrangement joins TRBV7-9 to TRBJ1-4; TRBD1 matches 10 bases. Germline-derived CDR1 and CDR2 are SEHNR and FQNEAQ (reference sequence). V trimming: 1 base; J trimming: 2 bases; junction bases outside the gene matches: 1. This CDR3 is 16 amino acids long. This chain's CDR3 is CASSLGTGGTNEKLFF. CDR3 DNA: TGTGCCAGCAGCTTAGGGACAGGGGGGACTAATGAAAAACTGTTTTTT.

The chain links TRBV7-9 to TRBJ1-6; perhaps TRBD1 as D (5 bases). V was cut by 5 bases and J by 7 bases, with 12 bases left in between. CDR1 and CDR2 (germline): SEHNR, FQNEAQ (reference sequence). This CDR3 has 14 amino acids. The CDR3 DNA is TGTGCCAGCAGCCACCCGGGGGAGAATTCACCCCTCCACTTT. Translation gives CASSHPGENSPLHF.

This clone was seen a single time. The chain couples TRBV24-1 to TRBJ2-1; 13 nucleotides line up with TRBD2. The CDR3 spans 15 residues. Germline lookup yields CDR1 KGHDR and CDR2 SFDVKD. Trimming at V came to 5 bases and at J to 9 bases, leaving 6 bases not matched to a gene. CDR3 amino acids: CATSVTSGGAREQFF. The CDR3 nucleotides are TGTGCCACCAGTGTCACTAGCGGGGGGGCACGTGAGCAGTTCTTC.

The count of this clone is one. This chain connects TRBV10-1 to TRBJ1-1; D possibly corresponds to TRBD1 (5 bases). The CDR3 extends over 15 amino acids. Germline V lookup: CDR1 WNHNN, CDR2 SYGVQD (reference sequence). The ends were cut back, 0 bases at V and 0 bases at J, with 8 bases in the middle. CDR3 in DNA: TGCGCCAGCAGTGAGTCGGCAGGGATGAACACTGAAGCTTTCTTT. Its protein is CASSESAGMNTEAFF.

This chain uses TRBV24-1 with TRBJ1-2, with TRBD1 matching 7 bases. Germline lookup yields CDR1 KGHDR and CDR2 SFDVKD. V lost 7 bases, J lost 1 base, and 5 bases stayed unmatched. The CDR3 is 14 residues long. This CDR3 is CATSGTDFNYGYTF. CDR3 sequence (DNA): TGTGCCACCAGCGGGACAGACTTTAACTATGGCTACACCTTC.

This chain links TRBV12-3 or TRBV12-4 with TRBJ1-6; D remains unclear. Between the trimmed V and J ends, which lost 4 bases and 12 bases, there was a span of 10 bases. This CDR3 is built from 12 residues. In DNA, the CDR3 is TGTGCCAGCAGTTCCAGGTTCCTACCCCTCCACTTT. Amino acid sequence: CASSSRFLPLHF.

DNA for the CDR3: TGTGCCAGCAGTGGGGACTACTCCGAGACCCAGTACTTC. Translated: CASSGDYSETQYF. The V call is TRBV2, the J call TRBJ2-5; the match to TRBD2 covers 7 bases. Trimming took 4 bases from V and 5 from J; bases not matched to a gene: 4. Germline V gene sequence: CDR1 SNHLY, CDR2 FYNNEI. The length of the CDR3 is 13 residues.

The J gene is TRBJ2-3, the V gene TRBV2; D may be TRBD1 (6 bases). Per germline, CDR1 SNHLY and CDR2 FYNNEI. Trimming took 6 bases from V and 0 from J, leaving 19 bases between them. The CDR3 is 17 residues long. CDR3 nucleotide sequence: TGTGCCAGCAGCGCGCGGACAGCTTACTATAGCACAGATACGCAGTATTTT. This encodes CASSARTAYYSTDTQYF.

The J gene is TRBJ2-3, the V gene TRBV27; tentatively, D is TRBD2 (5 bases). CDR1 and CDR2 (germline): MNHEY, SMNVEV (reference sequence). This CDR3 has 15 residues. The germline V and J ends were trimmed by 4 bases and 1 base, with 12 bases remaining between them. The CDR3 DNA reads TGTGCCAGCAGTTCGAGGGTACTTGGCACAGATACGCAGTATTTT. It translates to CASSSRVLGTDTQYF.

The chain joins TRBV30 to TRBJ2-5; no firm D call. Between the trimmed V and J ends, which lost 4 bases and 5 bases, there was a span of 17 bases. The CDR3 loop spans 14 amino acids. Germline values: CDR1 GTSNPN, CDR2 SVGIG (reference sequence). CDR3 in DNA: TGTGCCTGGACGCCGATATCGAGCAGGGAGACCCAGTACTTC. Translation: CAWTPISSRETQYF.

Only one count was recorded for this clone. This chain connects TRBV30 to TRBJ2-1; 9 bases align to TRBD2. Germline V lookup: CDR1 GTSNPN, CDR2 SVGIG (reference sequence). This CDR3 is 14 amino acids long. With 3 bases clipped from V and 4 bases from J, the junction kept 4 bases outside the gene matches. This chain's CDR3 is CAWRAGGIYNEQFF. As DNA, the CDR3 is TGTGCCTGGAGGGCGGGGGGGATTTACAATGAGCAGTTCTTC.

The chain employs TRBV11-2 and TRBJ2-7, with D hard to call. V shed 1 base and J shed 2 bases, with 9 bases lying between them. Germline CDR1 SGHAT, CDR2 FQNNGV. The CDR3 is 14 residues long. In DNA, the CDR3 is TGTGCCAGCAGCTTAGGCGGCAGACCCTACGAGCAGTACTTC. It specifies CASSLGGRPYEQYF.

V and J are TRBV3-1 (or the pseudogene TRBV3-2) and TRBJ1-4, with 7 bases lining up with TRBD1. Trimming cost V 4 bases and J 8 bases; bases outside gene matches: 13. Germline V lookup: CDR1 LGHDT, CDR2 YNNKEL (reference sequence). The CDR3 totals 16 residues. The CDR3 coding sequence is TGTGCCAGCAGCCGTACGAACCGGGACAGAGGGGAAAAACTGTTTTTT. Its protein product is CASSRTNRDRGEKLFF.

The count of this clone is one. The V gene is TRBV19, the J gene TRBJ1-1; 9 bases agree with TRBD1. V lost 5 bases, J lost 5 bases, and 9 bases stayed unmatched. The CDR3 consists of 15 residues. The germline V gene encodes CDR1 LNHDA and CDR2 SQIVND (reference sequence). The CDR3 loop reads CASSDTQDRGTEAFF. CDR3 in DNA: TGTGCCAGTAGTGACACCCAGGACAGGGGTACTGAAGCTTTCTTT.

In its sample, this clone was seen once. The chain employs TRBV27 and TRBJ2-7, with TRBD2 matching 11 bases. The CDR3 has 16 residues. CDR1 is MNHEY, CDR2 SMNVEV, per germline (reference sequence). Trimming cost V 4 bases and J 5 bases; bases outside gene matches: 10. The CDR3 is CASSSSRLAGKDEQYF. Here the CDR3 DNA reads TGTGCCAGCAGTTCCTCCAGACTAGCGGGGAAAGACGAGCAGTACTTC.

CDR3 amino acids: CASSPWTATSGNTIYF. The CDR3, as DNA: TGTGCCAGCTCACCCTGGACAGCAACCTCTGGAAACACCATATATTTT. V is TRBV18 and J is TRBJ1-3; TRBD1 is a possible D gene (6 bases). V was trimmed by 3 bases and J by 0 bases, leaving 12 bases between them. The germline V gene encodes CDR1 KGHSH and CDR2 LQKENI. The CDR3 covers 16 residues.

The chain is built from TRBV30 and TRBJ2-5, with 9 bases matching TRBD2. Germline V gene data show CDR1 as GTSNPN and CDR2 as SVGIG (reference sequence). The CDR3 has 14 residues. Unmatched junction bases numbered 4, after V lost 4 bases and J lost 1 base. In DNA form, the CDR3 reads TGTGCCTGGACCCTAGCGGGGCCCCAAGAGACCCAGTACTTC. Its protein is CAWTLAGPQETQYF.

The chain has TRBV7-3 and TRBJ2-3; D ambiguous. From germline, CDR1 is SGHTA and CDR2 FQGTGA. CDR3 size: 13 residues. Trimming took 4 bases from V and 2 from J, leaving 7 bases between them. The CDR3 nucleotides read TGTGCCAGCAGCTCCTTCGTCACAGATACGCAGTATTTT. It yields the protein CASSSFVTDTQYF.

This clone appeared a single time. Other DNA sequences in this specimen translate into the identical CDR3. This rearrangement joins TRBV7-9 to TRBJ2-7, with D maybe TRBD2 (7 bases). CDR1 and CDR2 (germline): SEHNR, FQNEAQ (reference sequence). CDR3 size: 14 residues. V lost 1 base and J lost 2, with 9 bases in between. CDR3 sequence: CASSLVGGAYEQYF. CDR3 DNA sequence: TGTGCCAGCAGCTTAGTAGGGGGGGCCTACGAGCAGTACTTC. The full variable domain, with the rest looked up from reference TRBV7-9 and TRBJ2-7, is DTGVSQNPRHKITKRGQNVTFRCDPISEHNRLYWYRQTLGQGPEFLTYFQNEAQLEKSRLLSDRFSAERPKGSFSTLEIQRTEQGDSAMYLCASSLVGGAYEQYFGPGTRLTVT.

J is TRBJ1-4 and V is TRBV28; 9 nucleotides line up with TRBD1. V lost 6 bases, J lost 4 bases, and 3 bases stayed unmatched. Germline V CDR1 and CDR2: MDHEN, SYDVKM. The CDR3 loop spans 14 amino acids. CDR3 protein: CASSQTGGNEKLFF. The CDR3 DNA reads TGTGCCAGCAGCCAGACAGGGGGTAATGAAAAACTGTTTTTT.